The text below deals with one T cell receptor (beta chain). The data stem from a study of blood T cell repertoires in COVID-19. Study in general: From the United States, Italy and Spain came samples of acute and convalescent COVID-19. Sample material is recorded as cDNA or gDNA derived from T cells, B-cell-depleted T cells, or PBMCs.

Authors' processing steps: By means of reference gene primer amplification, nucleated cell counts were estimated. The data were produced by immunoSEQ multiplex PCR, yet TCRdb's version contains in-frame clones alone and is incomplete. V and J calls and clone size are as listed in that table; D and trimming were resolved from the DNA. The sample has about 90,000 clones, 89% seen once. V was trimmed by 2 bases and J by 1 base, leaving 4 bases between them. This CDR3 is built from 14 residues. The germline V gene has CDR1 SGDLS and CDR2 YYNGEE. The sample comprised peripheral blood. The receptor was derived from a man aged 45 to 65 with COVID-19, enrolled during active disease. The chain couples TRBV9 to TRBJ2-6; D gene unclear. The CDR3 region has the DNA TGTGCCAGCAGCGTTCTTTCTGGGGCCAACGTCCTGACTTTC. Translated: CASSVLSGANVLTF.